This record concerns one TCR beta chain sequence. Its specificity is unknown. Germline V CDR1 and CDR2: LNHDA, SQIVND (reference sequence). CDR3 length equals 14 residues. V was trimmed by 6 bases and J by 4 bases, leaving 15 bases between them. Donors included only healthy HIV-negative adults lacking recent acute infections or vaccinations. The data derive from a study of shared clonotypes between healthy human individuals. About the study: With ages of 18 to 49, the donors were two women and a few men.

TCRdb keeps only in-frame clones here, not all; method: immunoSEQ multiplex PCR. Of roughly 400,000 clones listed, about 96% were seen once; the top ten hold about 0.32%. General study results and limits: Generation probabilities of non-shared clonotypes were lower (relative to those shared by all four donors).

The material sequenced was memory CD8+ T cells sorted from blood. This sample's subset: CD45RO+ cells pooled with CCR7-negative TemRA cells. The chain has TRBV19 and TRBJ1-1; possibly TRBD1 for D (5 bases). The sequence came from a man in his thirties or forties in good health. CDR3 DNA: TGTGCCAGTAGCAATGGGGCAGGGTTCACTGAAGCTTTCTTT. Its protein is CASSNGAGFTEAFF. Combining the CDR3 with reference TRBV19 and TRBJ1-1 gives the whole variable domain DGGITQSPKYLFRKEGQNVTLSCEQNLNHDAMYWYRQDPGQGLRLIYYSQIVNDFQKGDIAEGYSVSREKKESFPLTVTSAQKNPTAFYLCASSNGAGFTEAFFGQGTRLTVV.